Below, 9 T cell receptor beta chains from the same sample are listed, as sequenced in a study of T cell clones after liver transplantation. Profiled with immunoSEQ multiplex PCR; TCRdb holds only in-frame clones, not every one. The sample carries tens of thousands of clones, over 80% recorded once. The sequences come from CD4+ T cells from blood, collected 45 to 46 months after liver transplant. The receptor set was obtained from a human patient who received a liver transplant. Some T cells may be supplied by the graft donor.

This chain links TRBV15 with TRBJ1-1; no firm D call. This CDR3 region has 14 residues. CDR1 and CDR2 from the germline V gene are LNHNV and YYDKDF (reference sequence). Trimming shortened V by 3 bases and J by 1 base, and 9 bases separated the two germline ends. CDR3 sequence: CATSSLQRNTEAFF. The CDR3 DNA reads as TGTGCCACCAGCAGCCTACAGAGGAACACTGAAGCTTTCTTT.

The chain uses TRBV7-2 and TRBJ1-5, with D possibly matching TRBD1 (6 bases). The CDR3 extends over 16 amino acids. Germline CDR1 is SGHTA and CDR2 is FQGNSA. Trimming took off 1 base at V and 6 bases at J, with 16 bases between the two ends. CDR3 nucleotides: TGTGCCAGCAGCTTAGTCCCTCAGGGGAATACTCAGCCCCAGCATTTT. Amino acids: CASSLVPQGNTQPQHF.

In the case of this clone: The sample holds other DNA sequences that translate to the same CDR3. The CDR3 reads CASSGTGDYGYTF. The DNA of the CDR3 is TGCGCCAGCAGTGGCACAGGGGACTATGGCTACACCTTC. The J gene is TRBJ1-2, the V gene TRBV10-2; 7 bases agree with TRBD1. This CDR3 comprises 13 residues. V was pared by 4 bases and J by 3 bases, with 2 bases of the junction left unmatched. Germline CDR1 is WSHSY and CDR2 is SAAADI.

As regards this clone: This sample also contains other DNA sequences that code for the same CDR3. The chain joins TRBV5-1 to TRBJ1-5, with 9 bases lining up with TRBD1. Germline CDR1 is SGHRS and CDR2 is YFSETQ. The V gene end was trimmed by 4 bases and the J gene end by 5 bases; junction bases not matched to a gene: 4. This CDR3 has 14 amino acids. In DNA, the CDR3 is TGCGCCAGCAGCCCGGACAGGGGCGATCAGCCCCAGCATTTT. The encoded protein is CASSPDRGDQPQHF.

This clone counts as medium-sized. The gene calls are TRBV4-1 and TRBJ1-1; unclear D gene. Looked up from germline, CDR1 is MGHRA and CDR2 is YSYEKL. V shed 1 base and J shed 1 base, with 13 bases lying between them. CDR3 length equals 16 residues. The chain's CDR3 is CASSQVDLVANTEAFF. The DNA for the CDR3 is TGCGCCAGCAGCCAAGTGGATTTGGTCGCGAACACTGAAGCTTTCTTT.

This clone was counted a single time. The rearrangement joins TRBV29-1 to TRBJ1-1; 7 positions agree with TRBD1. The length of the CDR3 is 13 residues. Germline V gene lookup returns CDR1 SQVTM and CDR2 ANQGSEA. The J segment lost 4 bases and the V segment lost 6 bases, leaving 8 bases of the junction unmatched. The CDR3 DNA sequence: TGCAGCGTCCGACAGGGAGCGGCCACTGAAGCTTTCTTT. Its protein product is CSVRQGAATEAFF.

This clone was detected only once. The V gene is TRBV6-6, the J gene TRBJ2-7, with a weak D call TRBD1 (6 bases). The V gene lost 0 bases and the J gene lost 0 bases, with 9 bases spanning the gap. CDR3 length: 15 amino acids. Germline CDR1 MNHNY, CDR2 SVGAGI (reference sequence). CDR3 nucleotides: TGTGCCAGCAGTTACTCGTGGGACATCTCCTACGAGCAGTACTTC. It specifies CASSYSWDISYEQYF.

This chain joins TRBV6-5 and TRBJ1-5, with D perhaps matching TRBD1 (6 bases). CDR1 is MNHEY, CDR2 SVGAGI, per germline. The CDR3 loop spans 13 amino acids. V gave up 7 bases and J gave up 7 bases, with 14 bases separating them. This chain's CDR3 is CASKRGGDQPQHF. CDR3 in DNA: TGTGCCAGCAAGAGGGGGGGGGACCAGCCCCAGCATTTT.

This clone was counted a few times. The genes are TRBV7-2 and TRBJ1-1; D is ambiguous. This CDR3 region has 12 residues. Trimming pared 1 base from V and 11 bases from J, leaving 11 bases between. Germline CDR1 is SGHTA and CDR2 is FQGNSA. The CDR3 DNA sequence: TGTGCCAGCAGCTTAGGGTTTAGAGGGGCTTTCTTT. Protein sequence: CASSLGFRGAFF.